The rows below give T cell receptor beta chains drawn from one sample of a study of blood T cell repertoires in COVID-19. Using immunoSEQ multiplex PCR, the repertoire was profiled, and TCRdb retains in-frame clones only, with some absent. The sample yields about 190,000 clones, around 86% seen once. The material sequenced was PBMCs or T cells enriched from blood (not recorded which). These receptors came from a woman in her twenties or thirties who had recovered from COVID-19. CDR3s include the opening cysteine and the closing phenylalanine or tryptophan. D genes are given only for firm matches. Size values are once, few and many counts, or a class for expanded clones, and some rows have none.

CDR3 protein: CASSSTSGSYNEQFF
CDR3 DNA: TGTGCCAGCAGTTCGACTAGCGGTTCGTACAATGAGCAGTTCTTC
J gene: TRBJ2-1
D gene: TRBD2
V gene: TRBV5-4
clone size: -

CDR3 protein: CASSMDRLEAFF
CDR3 DNA: TGTGCCAGCAGTATGGACAGATTAGAAGCTTTCTTT
J gene: TRBJ1-1
D gene: -
V gene: TRBV2
clone size: -

CDR3 protein: CASSMGGGRSSYNEQFF
CDR3 DNA: TGTGCCAGTAGTATGGGGGGCGGGAGGAGCTCCTACAATGAGCAGTTCTTC
J gene: TRBJ2-1
D gene: TRBD2
V gene: TRBV19
clone size: -

CDR3 protein: CAWSVGRGYEQYF
CDR3 DNA: TGTGCCTGGAGTGTTGGCAGGGGTTACGAGCAGTACTTC
J gene: TRBJ2-7
D gene: -
V gene: TRBV30
clone size: -

CDR3 protein: CATSDWGQANEQFF
CDR3 DNA: TGTGCCACCAGTGATTGGGGACAGGCCAATGAGCAGTTCTTC
J gene: TRBJ2-1
D gene: TRBD1
V gene: TRBV24-1
clone size: few

CDR3 protein: CSVAGTSDRSRQFF
CDR3 DNA: TGCAGCGTTGCCGGGACTAGCGATCGTTCCCGGCAGTTCTTC
J gene: TRBJ2-1
D gene: TRBD2
V gene: TRBV29-1
clone size: once

CDR3 protein: CASSQKGEKLFF
CDR3 DNA: TGTGCCAGCAGTCAAAAGGGGGAAAAACTGTTTTTT
J gene: TRBJ1-4
D gene: -
V gene: TRBV28
clone size: -

CDR3 protein: CASSPGQVYEQYF
CDR3 DNA: TGCGCCAGCAGCCCGGGACAGGTCTACGAGCAGTACTTC
J gene: TRBJ2-7
D gene: TRBD1
V gene: TRBV5-1
clone size: -

CDR3 protein: CATGQAPTYEQYF
CDR3 DNA: TGTGCCACCGGACAGGCGCCAACATACGAGCAGTACTTC
J gene: TRBJ2-7
D gene: TRBD1
V gene: TRBV10-3
clone size: once

CDR3 protein: CASSSQRENTGELFF
CDR3 DNA: TGTGCCAGCAGCTCTCAGCGGGAGAACACCGGGGAGCTGTTTTTT
J gene: TRBJ2-2
D gene: TRBD2
V gene: TRBV7-7
clone size: -

CDR3 protein: CASSLPGAYEQYF
CDR3 DNA: TGTGCCAGCAGCCTGCCAGGGGCCTACGAGCAGTACTTC
J gene: TRBJ2-7
D gene: -
V gene: TRBV28
clone size: once

CDR3 protein: CASSETGAEAFF
CDR3 DNA: TGTGCCAGCAGTGAAACAGGGGCTGAAGCTTTCTTT
J gene: TRBJ1-1
D gene: TRBD1
V gene: TRBV25-1
clone size: -

CDR3 protein: CASSPSTGSTNEQFF
CDR3 DNA: TGTGCCAGCTCACCTTCGACAGGGTCTACTAATGAGCAGTTCTTC
J gene: TRBJ2-1
D gene: TRBD1
V gene: TRBV18
clone size: -

CDR3 protein: CASSLAIGGRGDQPQHF
CDR3 DNA: TGCGCCAGCAGCTTGGCTATCGGGGGGCGCGGGGATCAGCCCCAGCATTTT
J gene: TRBJ1-5
D gene: -
V gene: TRBV5-1
clone size: -

CDR3 protein: CATQPPGGLGYTF
CDR3 DNA: TGTGCCACCCAACCTCCCGGGGGATTAGGCTACACCTTC
J gene: TRBJ1-2
D gene: -
V gene: TRBV19
clone size: -

CDR3 protein: CASSPGTSGSGRNIQYF
CDR3 DNA: TGTGCCAGCAGCCCCGGGACTAGCGGGAGTGGAAGAAACATTCAGTACTTC
J gene: TRBJ2-4
D gene: TRBD2
V gene: TRBV5-8
clone size: -

CDR3 protein: CASSLPDVTSGLSSDTQYF
CDR3 DNA: TGTGCCAGCAGCCTTCCGGATGTGACTAGCGGCCTCTCCTCAGATACGCAGTATTTT
J gene: TRBJ2-3
D gene: TRBD2
V gene: TRBV9
clone size: -

CDR3 protein: CASSHLGQMNTEAFF
CDR3 DNA: TGCGCCAGCAGCCATTTGGGACAGATGAACACTGAAGCTTTCTTT
J gene: TRBJ1-1
D gene: TRBD1
V gene: TRBV4-1
clone size: -

CDR3 protein: CASTITGGAYNSPLHF
CDR3 DNA: TGTGCCAGCACCATAACAGGGGGTGCTTATAATTCACCCCTCCACTTT
J gene: TRBJ1-6
D gene: TRBD1
V gene: TRBV27
clone size: -

CDR3 protein: CASSARDRGSEQYF
CDR3 DNA: TGTGCCAGCAGCGCGCGGGACAGGGGCTCCGAGCAGTACTTC
J gene: TRBJ2-7
D gene: TRBD1
V gene: TRBV7-9
clone size: -

CDR3 protein: CASSQVPGSEQYF
CDR3 DNA: TGTGCCAGCAGCCAAGTTCCGGGGAGCGAGCAGTACTTC
J gene: TRBJ2-7
D gene: -
V gene: TRBV3-1/TRBV3-2
clone size: once

CDR3 protein: CASSLNGGFNTDTQYF
CDR3 DNA: TGTGCCAGCAGTTTAAACGGGGGGTTCAACACAGATACGCAGTATTTT
J gene: TRBJ2-3
D gene: TRBD2
V gene: TRBV6-5
clone size: -

CDR3 protein: CASGQSFEQYF
CDR3 DNA: TGTGCCAGCGGACAGTCCTTTGAGCAGTACTTC
J gene: TRBJ2-7
D gene: -
V gene: TRBV2
clone size: -

CDR3 protein: CASSQDGGPTDTQYF
CDR3 DNA: TGTGCCAGCAGCCAAGATGGGGGCCCCACAGATACGCAGTATTTT
J gene: TRBJ2-3
D gene: -
V gene: TRBV3-1/TRBV3-2
clone size: -

CDR3 protein: CASSPPRQAETQYF
CDR3 DNA: TGTGCCAGCTCACCACCAAGACAGGCGGAGACCCAGTACTTC
J gene: TRBJ2-5
D gene: -
V gene: TRBV18
clone size: -

CDR3 protein: CASSLGGLFSGNTIYF
CDR3 DNA: TGCGCCAGCAGCTTGGGTGGCTTGTTCTCGGGAAACACCATATATTTT
J gene: TRBJ1-3
D gene: -
V gene: TRBV5-1
clone size: -

CDR3 protein: CASSPYLGGYNYGYTF
CDR3 DNA: TGTGCCAGCAGCCCGTATTTGGGGGGGTATAACTATGGCTACACCTTC
J gene: TRBJ1-2
D gene: -
V gene: TRBV7-9
clone size: -

CDR3 protein: CASSLTGDGNTIYF
CDR3 DNA: TGCGCCAGCAGCTTGACAGGGGATGGAAACACCATATATTTT
J gene: TRBJ1-3
D gene: TRBD1
V gene: TRBV5-1
clone size: once